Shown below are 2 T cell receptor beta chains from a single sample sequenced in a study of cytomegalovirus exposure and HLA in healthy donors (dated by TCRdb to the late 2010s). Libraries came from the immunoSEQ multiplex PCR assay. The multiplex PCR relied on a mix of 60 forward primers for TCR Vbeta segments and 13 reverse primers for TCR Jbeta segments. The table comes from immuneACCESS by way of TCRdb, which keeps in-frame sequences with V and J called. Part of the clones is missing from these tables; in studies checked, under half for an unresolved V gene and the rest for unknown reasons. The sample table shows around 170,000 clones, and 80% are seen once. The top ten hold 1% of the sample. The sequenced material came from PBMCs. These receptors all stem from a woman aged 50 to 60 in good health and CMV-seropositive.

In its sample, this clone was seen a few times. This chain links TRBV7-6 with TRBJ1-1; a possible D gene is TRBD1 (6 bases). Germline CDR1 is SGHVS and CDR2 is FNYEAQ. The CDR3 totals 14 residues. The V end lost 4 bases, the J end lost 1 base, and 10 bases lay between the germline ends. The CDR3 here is CASSSGQQNTEAFF. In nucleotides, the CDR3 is TGTGCCAGCAGCTCCGGACAGCAGAACACTGAAGCTTTCTTT.

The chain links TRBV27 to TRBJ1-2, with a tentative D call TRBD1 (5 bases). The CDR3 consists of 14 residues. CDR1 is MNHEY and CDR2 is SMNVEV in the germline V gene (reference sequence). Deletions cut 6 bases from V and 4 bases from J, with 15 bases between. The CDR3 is CASSSGVGGYGYTF. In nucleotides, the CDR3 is TGTGCCAGCAGCTCGGGAGTGGGGGGCTATGGCTACACCTTC.